These T cell receptor beta chains were read from a single sample in a study of blood T cell repertoires in COVID-19. Here immunoSEQ multiplex PCR was the method, and the copy in TCRdb shows in-frame clones only, minus some. Of tens of thousands of clones listed, 82% were seen once; the top ten hold around 13%. The source material was peripheral blood. The receptors derive from a woman over 75 with acute or convalescent COVID-19. CDR3s include the opening cysteine and the closing phenylalanine or tryptophan. Fields, in order: CDR3 DNA, CDR3 protein, J gene, D gene, clone size, V gene. D genes are given only for firm matches. Size values are once, few and many counts, or a class for expanded clones, and some rows have none.

CDR3nt: TGTGCCAGCAGCTTGCAGGGGCAGGGCTATGGCTACACCTTC
CDR3aa: CASSLQGQGYGYTF
j_gene: TRBJ1-2
d_gene: .
abundance: .
v_gene: TRBV5-6

CDR3nt: TGTGCCAGCAGTGAATTGGGGGGGAGGCTACTTGGTGAAGCTTTCTTT
CDR3aa: CASSELGGRLLGEAFF
j_gene: TRBJ1-1
d_gene: .
abundance: once
v_gene: TRBV25-1

CDR3nt: TGTGCCAGCAGTGAAGATGACTCGTATAGCAATCAGCCCCAGCATTTT
CDR3aa: CASSEDDSYSNQPQHF
j_gene: TRBJ1-5
d_gene: .
abundance: .
v_gene: TRBV25-1

CDR3nt: TGTGCCAGTAGTATAGCTAGCGGGGCCCCGCTGGATACGCAGTATTTT
CDR3aa: CASSIASGAPLDTQYF
j_gene: TRBJ2-3
d_gene: TRBD2
abundance: .
v_gene: TRBV19

CDR3nt: TGTGCCAGCAGTCCGACCGGAGGGAACGGGGATACGCAGTATTTT
CDR3aa: CASSPTGGNGDTQYF
j_gene: TRBJ2-3
d_gene: .
abundance: .
v_gene: TRBV7-6

CDR3nt: TGTGCCAGCAGCCAGGGCAGGGAGGGAGGCTACACCTTC
CDR3aa: CASSQGREGGYTF
j_gene: TRBJ1-2
d_gene: .
abundance: .
v_gene: TRBV3-1/TRBV3-2

CDR3nt: TGTGCCAGCAGCCCCGGGACTAGCGGCACAGATACGCAGTATTTT
CDR3aa: CASSPGTSGTDTQYF
j_gene: TRBJ2-3
d_gene: TRBD2
abundance: .
v_gene: TRBV7-3

CDR3nt: TGTGCCAGCAGTGAACCGGGCAGGGGGGCGTATGGCTACACCTTC
CDR3aa: CASSEPGRGAYGYTF
j_gene: TRBJ1-2
d_gene: TRBD1
abundance: .
v_gene: TRBV2

CDR3nt: TGCGCCAGCAGCTTGGTCGGCGGGAGGTTAAATGAGCAGTTCTTC
CDR3aa: CASSLVGGRLNEQFF
j_gene: TRBJ2-1
d_gene: TRBD2
abundance: .
v_gene: TRBV5-1

CDR3nt: TGCAGCGTTTTGATCGGGTACAATGAGCAGTTCTTC
CDR3aa: CSVLIGYNEQFF
j_gene: TRBJ2-1
d_gene: .
abundance: few
v_gene: TRBV29-1

CDR3nt: TGTGCCAGCTCACCACCCGGACTACTAGCGGGAGCCGAGCAGTACTTC
CDR3aa: CASSPPGLLAGAEQYF
j_gene: TRBJ2-7
d_gene: TRBD2
abundance: once
v_gene: TRBV18

CDR3nt: TGTGCCAGTAGTATAGGACCAGGGTTCGCTGAAGCTTTCTTT
CDR3aa: CASSIGPGFAEAFF
j_gene: TRBJ1-1
d_gene: .
abundance: once
v_gene: TRBV19

CDR3nt: TGCAGTGCTAGAGACCCCAATGAAGCTTTCTTT
CDR3aa: CSARDPNEAFF
j_gene: TRBJ1-1
d_gene: .
abundance: .
v_gene: TRBV20-1

CDR3nt: TGCGCCAGCAGCCAACCGGGACAGGGCACAGATACGCAGTATTTT
CDR3aa: CASSQPGQGTDTQYF
j_gene: TRBJ2-3
d_gene: TRBD1
abundance: .
v_gene: TRBV5-1

CDR3nt: TGTGCCAGCAGTGGGGGACAGGGGCTTGTTGAGGAAAAACTGTTTTTT
CDR3aa: CASSGGQGLVEEKLFF
j_gene: TRBJ1-4
d_gene: TRBD1
abundance: .
v_gene: TRBV6-1

CDR3nt: TGCGCCAGCAGCTTGGGTCAGGGGGCGAATGAGCAGTTCTTC
CDR3aa: CASSLGQGANEQFF
j_gene: TRBJ2-1
d_gene: TRBD1
abundance: .
v_gene: TRBV5-1

CDR3nt: TGTGCCAGCAGCGTTCGACTCGACGAGCAGTACTTC
CDR3aa: CASSVRLDEQYF
j_gene: TRBJ2-7
d_gene: .
abundance: .
v_gene: TRBV7-9

CDR3nt: TGTGCCAGCAGCGTAGTGGCCAGAAGCACAGATACGCAGTATTTT
CDR3aa: CASSVVARSTDTQYF
j_gene: TRBJ2-3
d_gene: .
abundance: .
v_gene: TRBV9

CDR3nt: TGTGCCAGCAGCCCTGACAGGGTTACCTACAATGAGCAGTTCTTC
CDR3aa: CASSPDRVTYNEQFF
j_gene: TRBJ2-1
d_gene: TRBD1
abundance: .
v_gene: TRBV7-6

CDR3nt: TGTGCCAGCAGCTTAAGGTTTGCAGCGGGAGGTCACGAGCAGTACTTC
CDR3aa: CASSLRFAAGGHEQYF
j_gene: TRBJ2-7
d_gene: TRBD2
abundance: .
v_gene: TRBV7-6

CDR3nt: TGTGCCAGCAGTTTATTACAGGGCCCCGGCTACACCTTC
CDR3aa: CASSLLQGPGYTF
j_gene: TRBJ1-2
d_gene: .
abundance: .
v_gene: TRBV28

CDR3nt: TGTGCCAGCAGCCAAGGCCTAGCGGGAGGTACCTACGAGCAGTACTTC
CDR3aa: CASSQGLAGGTYEQYF
j_gene: TRBJ2-7
d_gene: TRBD2
abundance: few
v_gene: TRBV4-2

CDR3nt: TGCGCCAGCAGCTTGGCGGACAATGAGCAGTTCTTC
CDR3aa: CASSLADNEQFF
j_gene: TRBJ2-1
d_gene: .
abundance: once
v_gene: TRBV5-1

CDR3nt: TGTGCCAGCAGTTTATGGGACAGGGGAGGGAGGATGAACACTGAAGCTTTCTTT
CDR3aa: CASSLWDRGGRMNTEAFF
j_gene: TRBJ1-1
d_gene: TRBD1
abundance: .
v_gene: TRBV28

CDR3nt: TGTGCCAGCAGCGCCTCTAGCGGGAGGGGTTCCTACAATGAGCAGTTCTTC
CDR3aa: CASSASSGRGSYNEQFF
j_gene: TRBJ2-1
d_gene: TRBD2
abundance: .
v_gene: TRBV9

CDR3nt: TGTGCCAGCAGTTTTACAGGGACTAACTATGGCTACACCTTC
CDR3aa: CASSFTGTNYGYTF
j_gene: TRBJ1-2
d_gene: .
abundance: .
v_gene: TRBV2

CDR3nt: TGTGCCAGCAGCCTAGCGGGAGGGCCCTCCGGGGAGCTGTTTTTT
CDR3aa: CASSLAGGPSGELFF
j_gene: TRBJ2-2
d_gene: TRBD2
abundance: .
v_gene: TRBV2